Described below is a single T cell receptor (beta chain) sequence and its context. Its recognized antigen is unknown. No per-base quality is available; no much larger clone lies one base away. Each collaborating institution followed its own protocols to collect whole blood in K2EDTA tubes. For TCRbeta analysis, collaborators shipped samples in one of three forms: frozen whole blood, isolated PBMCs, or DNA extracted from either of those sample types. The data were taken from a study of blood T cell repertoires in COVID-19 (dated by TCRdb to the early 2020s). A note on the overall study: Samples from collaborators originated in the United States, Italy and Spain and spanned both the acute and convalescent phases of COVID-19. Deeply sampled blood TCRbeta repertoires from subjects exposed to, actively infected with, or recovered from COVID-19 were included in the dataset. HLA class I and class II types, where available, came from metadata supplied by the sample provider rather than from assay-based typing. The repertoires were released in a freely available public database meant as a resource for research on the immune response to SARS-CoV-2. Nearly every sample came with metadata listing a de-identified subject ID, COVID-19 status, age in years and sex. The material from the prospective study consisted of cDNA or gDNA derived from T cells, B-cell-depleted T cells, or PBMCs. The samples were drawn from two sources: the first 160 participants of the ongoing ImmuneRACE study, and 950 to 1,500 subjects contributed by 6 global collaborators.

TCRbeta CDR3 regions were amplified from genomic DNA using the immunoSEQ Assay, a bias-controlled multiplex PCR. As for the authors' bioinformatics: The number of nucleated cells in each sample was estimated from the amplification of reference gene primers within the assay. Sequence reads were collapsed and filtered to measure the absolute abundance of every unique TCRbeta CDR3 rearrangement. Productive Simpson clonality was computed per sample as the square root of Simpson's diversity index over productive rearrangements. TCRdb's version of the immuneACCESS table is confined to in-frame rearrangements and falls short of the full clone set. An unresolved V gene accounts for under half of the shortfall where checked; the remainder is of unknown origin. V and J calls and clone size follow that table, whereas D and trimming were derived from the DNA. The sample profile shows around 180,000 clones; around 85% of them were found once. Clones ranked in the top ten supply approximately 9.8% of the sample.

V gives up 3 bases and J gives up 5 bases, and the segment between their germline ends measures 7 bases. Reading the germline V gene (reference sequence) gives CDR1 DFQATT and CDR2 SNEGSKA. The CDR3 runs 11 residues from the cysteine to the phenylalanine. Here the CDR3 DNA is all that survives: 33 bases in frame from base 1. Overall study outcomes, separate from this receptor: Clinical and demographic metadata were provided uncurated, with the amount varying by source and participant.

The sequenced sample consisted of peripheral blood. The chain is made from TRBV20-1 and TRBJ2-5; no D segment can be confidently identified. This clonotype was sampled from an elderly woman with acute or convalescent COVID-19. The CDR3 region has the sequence CSASETETQYF. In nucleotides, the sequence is TGCAGTGCTAGCGAAACTGAGACCCAGTACTTC.